Shown below are 27 T cell receptor beta chains from a single sample sequenced in a study of shared clonotypes between healthy human individuals. Terminally differentiated effector memory CD45RA+ cells were left out of the naive CD8 fraction, which was CD45RO-negative and positively selected for CCR7. Produced via immunoSEQ multiplex PCR; TCRdb's table is partial and in-frame only. The sample includes millions of clones, about 93% seen only once; the top ten take 1.5% to 2%. The material sequenced was naive CD8+ T cells from PBMCs. The receptor source for this set is a man aged 18 to 30 in good health. Some clones in this sample may be carry-over from other donors' samples.

The rearrangement links TRBV28 to TRBJ2-2; TRBD1 or TRBD2 may be the D gene (5 bases each). The CDR3 covers 18 residues. Germline CDR1 reads MDHEN; CDR2 reads SYDVKM. The germline V and J ends were trimmed by 0 bases and 5 bases, with 19 bases remaining between them. Written as DNA, the CDR3 is TGTGCCAGCAGTTTATGGGGGGTCGATGCCCGATATACCGGGGAGCTGTTTTTT. It is translated as CASSLWGVDARYTGELFF.

With regard to this clone: Other nucleotide sequences from this sample produce the same CDR3. The chain links TRBV7-9 to TRBJ1-2; 9 nucleotides line up with TRBD1. Trimming at V came to 5 bases and at J to 4 bases, leaving 5 bases not matched to a gene. Germline CDR1 is SEHNR and CDR2 is FQNEAQ (reference sequence). The CDR3 totals 14 residues. CDR3 nucleotides: TGTGCCAGCAGCCTAGGACAGGGGCGCTATGGCTACACCTTC. Translating it yields CASSLGQGRYGYTF.

The rearrangement uses TRBV27 and TRBJ2-1; 8 nucleotides match TRBD1. The CDR3 is 15 residues long. J gave up 7 bases and V 4 bases, and 9 bases lay outside the gene matches. CDR1 is MNHEY and CDR2 is SMNVEV in the germline V gene (reference sequence). The CDR3 coding sequence is TGTGCCAGCAGTTCCCCGCAGGGGGCGAGTAATGAGCAGTTCTTC. Residues: CASSSPQGASNEQFF.

The CDR3 DNA sequence: TGTGCCAGCAGCTTAGAGGTCCGCTACGAGCAGTACTTC. It codes for CASSLEVRYEQYF. V gene TRBV7-8 combines with J gene TRBJ2-7, with D unresolved. Looked up from germline, CDR1 is SGHVS and CDR2 is FQNEAQ. CDR3 length equals 13 residues. Between the trimmed V and J ends, which lost 1 base and 3 bases, there was a span of 7 bases.

The rearrangement joins TRBV4-1 to TRBJ1-1, with D hard to call. The germline CDR1 and CDR2 sequences are MGHRA and YSYEKL. The CDR3 runs 13 residues. V lost 2 bases and J 1 base, leaving 5 bases between the germline ends. The CDR3 spells CASSQSANTEAFF. In DNA form, the CDR3 reads TGCGCCAGCAGCCAATCTGCGAACACTGAAGCTTTCTTT.

The chain is built from TRBV25-1 and TRBJ2-3; tentatively, D is TRBD1 (5 bases). Per germline, CDR1 MGHDK and CDR2 SYGVNS. Trimming removed 4 bases at V and 1 base at J, with 12 bases between. This CDR3 spans 15 amino acids. The CDR3 sequence: CASSASDSGTDTQYF. The CDR3 nucleotides read TGTGCCAGCAGTGCAAGCGACAGTGGCACAGATACGCAGTATTTT.

This clone was counted only a few times. This chain joins TRBV2 and TRBJ1-1, with 7 bases matching TRBD1. This CDR3 spans 14 amino acids. Trimming took 6 bases from V and 1 from J; bases not matched to a gene: 5. CDR1 is SNHLY and CDR2 is FYNNEI in the germline V gene. The CDR3: CASRGRDRNTEAFF. CDR3 sequence (DNA): TGTGCCAGCAGAGGCCGGGACAGGAACACTGAAGCTTTCTTT.

V usage is TRBV6-5 and J usage is TRBJ2-7; D remains ambiguous. The CDR3 totals 14 residues. V lost 7 bases and J 0 bases, leaving 13 bases between the germline ends. Germline lookup yields CDR1 MNHEY and CDR2 SVGAGI. This CDR3 reads CASKAPFSSYEQYF. CDR3 DNA sequence: TGTGCCAGCAAGGCCCCGTTCAGCTCCTACGAGCAGTACTTC.

V gene TRBV11-2 combines with J gene TRBJ2-6; 7 positions agree with TRBD1. This CDR3 has 15 amino acids. With V trimmed by 6 bases and J by 4 bases, 6 bases remained unmatched. Germline V gene lookup returns CDR1 SGHAT and CDR2 FQNNGV. DNA for the CDR3: TGTGCCAGCAGGTACAGGGGCTTAGGGGCCAACGTCCTGACTTTC. Translating it yields CASRYRGLGANVLTF.

The chain couples TRBV6-6 to TRBJ1-1; tentative D call: TRBD1 (5 bases). This CDR3 comprises 14 residues. From germline, CDR1 is MNHNY and CDR2 SVGAGI (reference sequence). V was shortened by 0 bases and J by 5 bases, with 10 bases between the two germline ends. The CDR3 spells CASSYSEGLTEAFF. The CDR3, as DNA: TGTGCCAGCAGTTACTCGGAGGGGTTAACTGAAGCTTTCTTT.

The chain uses TRBV5-6 and TRBJ1-1; TRBD1 agrees at 10 bases. The junction had 5 bases not matched to a gene; V was cut back by 4 bases and J by 5 bases. The CDR3 spans 14 residues. The V gene's germline CDR1 is SGHDT and CDR2 YYEEEE. For the CDR3, the DNA is TGTGCCAGCAGCCCGGGACAGGGGAGTACTGAAGCTTTCTTT. Protein: CASSPGQGSTEAFF.

This rearrangement joins TRBV2 to TRBJ2-2; tentatively, D is TRBD2 (6 bases). The V gene lost 3 bases and the J gene lost 9 bases, with 14 bases spanning the gap. The CDR3 is 14 residues long. Per germline, CDR1 SNHLY and CDR2 FYNNEI. Here the CDR3 reads CASSESEGSRELFF. In DNA form, the CDR3 reads TGTGCCAGCAGTGAGTCGGAGGGAAGCAGGGAGCTGTTTTTT.

The V call is TRBV6-1, the J call TRBJ1-1; D is uncertain. The CDR3 contains 14 residues. Germline V CDR1 and CDR2: MNHNS, SASEGT. The germline V and J ends were trimmed by 6 bases and 0 bases, with 11 bases remaining between them. The CDR3 region has the DNA TGTGCCAGCAGCCCGACAATACTGAACACTGAAGCTTTCTTT. This encodes CASSPTILNTEAFF.

The rearrangement uses TRBV19 and TRBJ2-7, with D perhaps matching TRBD1 (6 bases). V was cut by 6 bases and J by 5 bases, with 14 bases left in between. CDR1 is LNHDA, CDR2 SQIVND, per germline (reference sequence). CDR3 length equals 13 residues. The CDR3 loop is CASRERGFDEQYF. The CDR3 nucleotides are TGTGCCAGTAGGGAGAGGGGGTTCGACGAGCAGTACTTC.

The genes are TRBV6-1 and TRBJ1-1; D unclear. The CDR3 is made up of 13 amino acids. CDR1 and CDR2 (germline): MNHNS, SASEGT. V dropped 7 bases and J dropped 7 bases, with 16 bases sitting between them. Here the CDR3 reads CASTYLGRGEAFF. The CDR3 DNA sequence: TGTGCCAGCACCTACCTCGGACGAGGTGAAGCTTTCTTT.

The genes are TRBV4-3 and TRBJ2-1, with TRBD2 matching over 11 bases. The trim removed 4 bases at V and 0 bases at J, leaving 8 bases unmatched. The CDR3 is 18 amino acids. Per germline, CDR1 LGHNA and CDR2 YSLEER. CDR3 residues: CASSPGTSGISSYNEQFF. CDR3 nucleotide sequence: TGCGCCAGCAGCCCCGGGACTAGCGGTATAAGCTCCTACAATGAGCAGTTCTTC.

This chain uses TRBV19 with TRBJ2-5; 9 bases map to TRBD1. The CDR3 covers 17 residues. Per germline, CDR1 LNHDA and CDR2 SQIVND (reference sequence). V gave up 5 bases and J gave up 4 bases; unmatched junction bases: 14. The CDR3 nucleotides read TGTGCCAGTAGTCTGATGGCCCTGACAGGGGGGCGAGAGACCCAGTACTTC. Translated: CASSLMALTGGRETQYF. The whole variable domain, filled in from reference TRBV19 and TRBJ2-5, reads DGGITQSPKYLFRKEGQNVTLSCEQNLNHDAMYWYRQDPGQGLRLIYYSQIVNDFQKGDIAEGYSVSREKKESFPLTVTSAQKNPTAFYLCASSLMALTGGRETQYFGPGTRLLVL.

The count of this clone is one. V is TRBV11-2 and J is TRBJ2-3, with D possibly TRBD1 on 5 matching bases. Trimming took 0 bases from V and 6 from J, leaving 13 bases between them. The germline V gene encodes CDR1 SGHAT and CDR2 FQNNGV. This CDR3 contains 15 residues. This chain's CDR3 is CASSLDRGAWDTQYF. CDR3 coding DNA: TGTGCCAGCAGCTTAGATCGTGGGGCGTGGGATACGCAGTATTTT. Full variable domain (remainder filled in from reference TRBV11-2 and TRBJ2-3): EAGVAQSPRYKIIEKRQSVAFWCNPISGHATLYWYQQILGQGPKLLIQFQNNGVVDDSQLPKDRFSAERLKGVDSTLKIQPAKLEDSAVYLCASSLDRGAWDTQYFGPGTRLTVL.

The chain employs TRBV27 and TRBJ2-7; D uncertain. Trimming took 8 bases from V and 5 from J, leaving 19 bases between them. The CDR3 contains 14 residues. CDR1 is MNHEY, CDR2 SMNVEV, per germline (reference sequence). CDR3 DNA sequence: TGTGCCAGCTCTCCCCTGGGCTCGGTGGACGAGCAGTACTTC. This translates into CASSPLGSVDEQYF.

The chain couples TRBV27 to TRBJ1-1, with D hard to call. Per germline, CDR1 MNHEY and CDR2 SMNVEV (reference sequence). Trimming took off 5 bases at V and 6 bases at J, with 16 bases between the two ends. CDR3 size: 14 residues. The CDR3 region is CASSPEIVGSEAFF. The CDR3 region has the DNA TGTGCCAGCAGTCCCGAAATTGTAGGTTCTGAAGCTTTCTTT.

The J gene is TRBJ1-5, the V gene TRBV30, with unresolved D. Germline V gene data show CDR1 as GTSNPN and CDR2 as SVGIG (reference sequence). This CDR3 contains 15 residues. The ends were cut back, 3 bases at V and 0 bases at J, with 12 bases in the middle. The CDR3 region is CAWSQPVPSNQPQHF. Written as DNA, the CDR3 is TGTGCCTGGAGCCAGCCCGTTCCTAGCAATCAGCCCCAGCATTTT.

The chain recombines TRBV4-2 with TRBJ2-7, with 7 nucleotides matching TRBD2. After removal of 0 bases from V and 6 bases from J, the junction contained 8 bases not matched to a gene. The germline gives CDR1 LGHNA, CDR2 YNFKEQ. The CDR3 consists of 15 residues. Here the CDR3 reads CASSQEVAGFPEQYF. CDR3 sequence (DNA): TGTGCCAGCAGCCAAGAGGTAGCGGGTTTTCCCGAGCAGTACTTC.

This clone was seen a handful of times. V gene TRBV7-9 combines with J gene TRBJ2-1, with TRBD2 matching over 11 bases. The V and J ends lost 2 bases and 4 bases, in that order; junction bases with no gene match: 4. This CDR3 comprises 16 residues. Germline values: CDR1 SEHNR, CDR2 FQNEAQ (reference sequence). CDR3 sequence (DNA): TGTGCCAGCAGCTTACTTGGACTAGCGGGTTACAATGAGCAGTTCTTC. As protein: CASSLLGLAGYNEQFF.

Comment on this clone: Other nucleotide sequences from this sample produce the same CDR3. This chain connects TRBV5-6 to TRBJ2-7; 7 bases align to TRBD1. Germline V gives CDR1 SGHDT, CDR2 YYEEEE. V trimming: 0 bases; J trimming: 5 bases; junction bases outside the gene matches: 2. The CDR3 length is 13 residues. The CDR3, as DNA: TGTGCCAGCAGCTTGGGACAGGGAGACGAGCAGTACTTC. Translation gives CASSLGQGDEQYF.

The V gene is TRBV5-4, the J gene TRBJ2-3; maybe TRBD2 (5 bases). The CDR3 loop spans 11 amino acids. Germline V lookup: CDR1 SGHNT, CDR2 YYREEE (reference sequence). The germline V and J ends were trimmed by 7 bases and 5 bases, with 8 bases remaining between them. This CDR3 is CASLRGDTQYF. Written as DNA, the CDR3 is TGTGCCAGCCTCCGGGGAGATACGCAGTATTTT.

The V gene is TRBV4-2, the J gene TRBJ1-4; D unclear. Germline loops: CDR1 LGHNA, CDR2 YNFKEQ. Trimming took 4 bases from V and 5 from J, leaving 11 bases between them. The CDR3 sequence is 14 residues long. CDR3 region: CASSRVSKNEKLFF. Here the CDR3 DNA reads TGTGCCAGCAGCCGAGTCAGCAAAAATGAAAAACTGTTTTTT.

V is TRBV7-3 and J is TRBJ1-1; perhaps TRBD1 as D (6 bases). Germline V gives CDR1 SGHTA, CDR2 FQGTGA. The CDR3 is 15 amino acids. Between the trimmed V and J ends, which lost 5 bases and 4 bases, there was a span of 17 bases. The CDR3 loop reads CASSLAGTTATEAFF. The CDR3 DNA follows: TGTGCCAGCAGCCTCGCAGGGACAACGGCCACTGAAGCTTTCTTT.